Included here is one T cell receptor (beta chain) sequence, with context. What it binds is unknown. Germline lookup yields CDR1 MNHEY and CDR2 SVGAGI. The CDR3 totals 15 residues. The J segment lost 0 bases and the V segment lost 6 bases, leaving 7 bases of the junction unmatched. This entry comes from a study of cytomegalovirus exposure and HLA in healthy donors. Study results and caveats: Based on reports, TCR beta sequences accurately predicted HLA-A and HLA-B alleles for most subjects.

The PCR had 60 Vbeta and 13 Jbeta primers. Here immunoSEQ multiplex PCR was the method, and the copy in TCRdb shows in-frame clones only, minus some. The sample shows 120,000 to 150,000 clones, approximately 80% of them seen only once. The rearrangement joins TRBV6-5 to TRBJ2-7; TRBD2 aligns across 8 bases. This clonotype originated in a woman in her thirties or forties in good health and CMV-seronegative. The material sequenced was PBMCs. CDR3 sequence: CASRSSGFSSYEQYF. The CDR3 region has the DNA TGTGCCAGCAGGTCTAGCGGGTTTAGCTCCTACGAGCAGTACTTC.